Listed below are T cell receptor beta chains from one sample, sequenced in a study of blood T cell repertoires in COVID-19. Using immunoSEQ multiplex PCR, the repertoire was profiled, and TCRdb retains in-frame clones only, with some absent. The sample carries under 200,000 clones, more than 75% recorded once. The sequencing sample was made of peripheral blood. These receptors originate from a middle-aged man with active or convalescent COVID-19. CDR3s include the opening cysteine and the closing phenylalanine or tryptophan. The D gene is left open where the match is weak. Not every row has a clone size; where given, it reads once, few, many or a size class.

>NA|NA|TRBJ2-1|TRBV19
TGTGCCAGTAGTATAAGGACAGGGTGGCTAGCGGACACCTACAATGAGCAGTTCTTC
CASSIRTGWLADTYNEQFF
>NA|NA|TRBJ2-7|TRBV30
TGTGCCTGGACAGGGTCTTACGAGCAGTACTTC
CAWTGSYEQYF
>NA|NA|TRBJ1-1|TRBV10-3
TGTGCCACCAAAAAGACAGCCAACACTGAAGCTTTCTTT
CATKKTANTEAFF
>few|NA|TRBJ1-5|TRBV3-1/TRBV3-2
TGTGCCAGCAGCCAAGATTCGGGGATGCAGCCCCAGCATTTT
CASSQDSGMQPQHF
>once|TRBD2|TRBJ2-1|TRBV4-1
TGCGCCAGCAGCCAGGAACTAGCGGTCTCCTACAATGAGCAGTTCTTC
CASSQELAVSYNEQFF
>once|TRBD1|TRBJ2-3|TRBV29-1
TGCAGCGTTCAGGGGGGCACAGATACGCAGTATTTT
CSVQGGTDTQYF
>NA|TRBD2|TRBJ2-3|TRBV5-1
TGCGCCAGCAGCTTGGCGCTAGCGGCCAGCACAGATACGCAGTATTTT
CASSLALAASTDTQYF
>NA|TRBD2|TRBJ2-3|TRBV9
TGTGCCAGCAGCGTCGGGACTAGCGGGGGGGTTACGACAGATACGCAGTATTTT
CASSVGTSGGVTTDTQYF
>NA|NA|TRBJ1-5|TRBV30
TGTGCCTGCGGGGGGGGGTCAAATCAGCCCCAGCATTTT
CACGGGSNQPQHF
>NA|TRBD1|TRBJ1-1|TRBV5-1
TGCGCCAGCAGCCTTTTGCCGGACAGGCCGCGCGAAGCTTTCTTT
CASSLLPDRPREAFF
>NA|NA|TRBJ2-2|TRBV7-3
TGTGCCAGCAGCCAGCGGGCTAGTAGTCCCGGGGAGCTGTTTTTT
CASSQRASSPGELFF
>NA|NA|TRBJ1-2|TRBV4-3
TGCGCCAGCAGCCAAGTAGTGGGGGCCGGTGGCGGCTACACCTTC
CASSQVVGAGGGYTF
>NA|TRBD2|TRBJ2-1|TRBV18
TGTGCCAGCTCACCGGCCAGCGGGGGTTACAATGAGCAGTTCTTC
CASSPASGGYNEQFF
>few|TRBD1|TRBJ2-7|TRBV5-4
TGTGCCAGCAGCCGGGACAGGGGCTCCTACGAGCAGTACTTC
CASSRDRGSYEQYF
>NA|TRBD1|TRBJ1-5|TRBV2
TGTGCCAGCAGCTTACAGGGGGGCAATCAGCCCCAGCATTTT
CASSLQGGNQPQHF
>NA|NA|TRBJ2-7|TRBV6-1
TGTGCCAGCAGTGAAGGAGCGGGTGGGTACGAGCAGTACTTC
CASSEGAGGYEQYF
>NA|TRBD1|TRBJ1-6|TRBV28
TGTGCCAGCAGTCCCCGGGACAGGGATAATTCACCCCTCCACTTT
CASSPRDRDNSPLHF
>NA|NA|TRBJ1-1|TRBV3-1/TRBV3-2
TGTGCCAGCAACCAGGGCATTATGAACACTGAAGCTTTCTTT
CASNQGIMNTEAFF
>NA|NA|TRBJ1-5|TRBV29-1
TGCAGCGTTGATTGGGGGCGGAATCAGCCCCAGCATTTT
CSVDWGRNQPQHF
>NA|NA|TRBJ2-5|TRBV5-1
TGCGCCAGCAGCTTTCTCACAGGCCAAGAGACCCAGTACTTC
CASSFLTGQETQYF
>NA|TRBD1|TRBJ1-1|TRBV18
TGTGCCAGCTCAACGAAACAGGGGGCGGACACTGAAGCTTTCTTT
CASSTKQGADTEAFF
>NA|NA|TRBJ1-5|TRBV19
TGTGCCAGTAGTGGAGGGTTGCATCAGCCCCAGCATTTT
CASSGGLHQPQHF
>once|TRBD2|TRBJ2-1|TRBV4-1
TGCGCCAGCAGCCAAGAGGAACTAGCGGTCTACAATGAGCAGTTCTTC
CASSQEELAVYNEQFF
>NA|TRBD1|TRBJ2-3|TRBV27
TGTGCCAGCAGTCAAGACGGTAACAGGGGGAGCACAGATACGCAGTATTTT
CASSQDGNRGSTDTQYF
>NA|TRBD1|TRBJ2-7|TRBV7-9
TGTGCCAGCAGCTTAACTACCGGGACAGGGATCCCCTACGAGCAGTACTTC
CASSLTTGTGIPYEQYF
>NA|TRBD1|TRBJ1-1|TRBV7-2
TGTGCCAGCAGCCAAGGACAGGGGATTGAAGCTTTCTTT
CASSQGQGIEAFF
>NA|NA|TRBJ1-3|TRBV5-1
TGCGCCAGCAGCAAAACCCGGACGGCGGGCGGAAACACCATATATTTT
CASSKTRTAGGNTIYF
>few|TRBD2|TRBJ2-2|TRBV7-3
TGTGCCAGCAGCCCGATCGGGGGGACCGGGGAGCTGTTTTTT
CASSPIGGTGELFF
>NA|NA|TRBJ1-4|TRBV11-2
TGTGCCAGCAGCTTAGTGACGGGAAATGAAAAACTGTTTTTT
CASSLVTGNEKLFF
>NA|TRBD1|TRBJ1-4|TRBV5-6
TGTGCCAGCAGCGCAAGACAGGGTATCACTAATGAAAAACTGTTTTTT
CASSARQGITNEKLFF
>NA|NA|TRBJ2-7|TRBV11-2
TGTGCCAGCAGCTTACTCCCTCGCAGGGGTTCCTACGAGCAGTACTTC
CASSLLPRRGSYEQYF
>NA|NA|TRBJ2-3|TRBV7-2
TGTGCCAGCAGCTTAGTACAGGTTGTGATGGATACGCAGTATTTT
CASSLVQVVMDTQYF
>NA|NA|TRBJ1-1|TRBV5-1
TGCGCCAGCAGCTTCACAGGTTCAGGGACTGAAGCTTTCTTT
CASSFTGSGTEAFF
>NA|TRBD1|TRBJ2-2|TRBV11-3
TGTGCCAGCAGCCCCCGGGACAGGGGGCGAGCCGGGGAGCTGTTTTTT
CASSPRDRGRAGELFF
>NA|NA|TRBJ2-3|TRBV6-5
TGTGCCAGCAGTTACCTGGGACTGGGGGGTTCAGATACGCAGTATTTT
CASSYLGLGGSDTQYF
>once|NA|TRBJ2-1|TRBV15
TGTGCCACCAGCAGATCCGGGACAATCTCCTACAATGAGCAGTTCTTC
CATSRSGTISYNEQFF
>NA|TRBD1|TRBJ1-1|TRBV5-8
TGTGCCAGCAGTGACCTAACAGGGGTCACTGAAGCTTTCTTT
CASSDLTGVTEAFF
>NA|NA|TRBJ2-3|TRBV11-2
TGTGCCAGCAGCTTCCCAGTGGCCACAGATACGCAGTATTTT
CASSFPVATDTQYF
>once|NA|TRBJ2-5|TRBV25-1
TGTGCCAGCAGTGAATATCAGGGGTGGTACCAAGAGACCCAGTACTTC
CASSEYQGWYQETQYF
>NA|NA|TRBJ2-3|TRBV3-1/TRBV3-2
TGTGCCAGCAGCCAAGTCAGACTTGTGCGCACAGATACGCAGTATTTT
CASSQVRLVRTDTQYF
>NA|TRBD1|TRBJ1-1|TRBV7-9
TGTGCCAGCAGCCCGGGACAGGGAACTGAAGCTTTCTTT
CASSPGQGTEAFF
>once|TRBD2|TRBJ2-3|TRBV19
TGTGCCAGCCTTAGCGGGAGTAGGTCAGATACGCAGTATTTT
CASLSGSRSDTQYF
>NA|NA|TRBJ2-3|TRBV18
TGTGCCAGCTCCGACCAGCAGGGGGATACGCAGTATTTT
CASSDQQGDTQYF
>once|NA|TRBJ2-7|TRBV7-9
TGTGCCAGCAGCTTGGAGGGAGCGGGCGAGCAGTACTTC
CASSLEGAGEQYF
>NA|TRBD1|TRBJ2-1|TRBV11-3
TGTGCCAGCAGCCGTAAGGGACAGGGGGCCTACAATGAGCAGTTCTTC
CASSRKGQGAYNEQFF
>once|TRBD2|TRBJ2-1|TRBV6-4
TGTGCCAGCAGCCGGACTAGCGGGAGGGACAATGAGCAGTTCTTC
CASSRTSGRDNEQFF
>NA|NA|TRBJ2-2|TRBV5-1
TGCGCCAGCAGCGCGACGACAGGGAACACCGGGGAGCTGTTTTTT
CASSATTGNTGELFF
>NA|TRBD1|TRBJ2-1|TRBV5-4
TGTGCCAGCAGCCCGGGACAGGGCTCCTACAATGAGCAGTTCTTC
CASSPGQGSYNEQFF
>NA|TRBD1|TRBJ1-4|TRBV4-2
TGTGCCAGCGGGGACAGGGTTAATGAAAAACTGTTTTTT
CASGDRVNEKLFF